The next 14 T cell receptor beta chains were all read from a single sample in a study of T cell changes during pregnancy in multiple sclerosis (dated by TCRdb to about 2019). Libraries came from the immunoSEQ multiplex PCR assay. Drawn from immuneACCESS, this table holds only the in-frame rearrangements with V and J called that TCRdb kept. Clones are partly lost; checked studies trace under half to an unresolved V gene and leave the rest unexplained. This sample gives about 50,000 clones in total; around nine tenths of them show up just once. The ten largest clones capture around 0.25% of the sample. The sequences come from CD4+ T cells from peripheral blood mononuclear cells, collected in the second trimester of pregnancy. The receptors shown here come from a female donor with multiple sclerosis, enrolled in a pregnancy study.

V and J are TRBV5-1 and TRBJ2-2; perhaps TRBD1 as D (5 bases). The CDR3 extends over 13 amino acids. Trimming took off 0 bases at V and 6 bases at J, with 6 bases between the two ends. Per germline, CDR1 SGHRS and CDR2 YFSETQ. The CDR3 DNA reads as TGCGCCAGCAGCTTGGAGGGGCCCGGGGAGCTGTTTTTT. Translation: CASSLEGPGELFF.

The chain recombines TRBV7-2 with TRBJ1-5; no clear D. V was clipped by 0 bases and J by 6 bases, with 6 bases between them. The CDR3 covers 13 residues. CDR1 is SGHTA, CDR2 FQGNSA, per germline. This CDR3 is CASSLARAQPQHF. CDR3 bases: TGTGCCAGCAGCTTAGCGCGGGCTCAGCCCCAGCATTTT.

The rearrangement links TRBV4-1 to TRBJ1-3; maybe TRBD1 (6 bases). Germline V gene data show CDR1 as MGHRA and CDR2 as YSYEKL. V was cut by 4 bases and J by 6 bases, with 19 bases left in between. This CDR3 spans 16 amino acids. As DNA, the CDR3 is TGCGCCAGCAGCCTGAAGATGTCGGCAGGGGAAAACACCATATATTTT. Translation gives CASSLKMSAGENTIYF.

This clone was picked up one time. The chain joins TRBV5-1 to TRBJ1-2, with D hard to call. Trimming removed 4 bases at V and 0 bases at J, with 10 bases between. The CDR3 runs to 14 residues. CDR1 and CDR2 from the germline V gene are SGHRS and YFSETQ. The CDR3 nucleotides are TGCGCCAGCAGCGAGCTGACATCTAACTATGGCTACACCTTC. Translated: CASSELTSNYGYTF. The whole variable domain, filled in from reference TRBV5-1 and TRBJ1-2, reads KAGVTQTPRYLIKTRGQQVTLSCSPISGHRSVSWYQQTPGQGLQFLFEYFSETQRNKGNFPGRFSGRQFSNSRSEMNVSTLELGDSALYLCASSELTSNYGYTFGSGTRLTVV.

The chain has TRBV27 and TRBJ1-6; D is undetermined. The length of the CDR3 is 12 residues. CDR1 and CDR2 from the germline V gene are MNHEY and SMNVEV (reference sequence). Trimming pared 3 bases from V and 10 bases from J, leaving 7 bases between. The CDR3 region is CASSFRGSPLHF. For the CDR3, the DNA is TGTGCCAGCAGTTTCCGCGGGTCACCCCTCCACTTT.

The V and J genes are TRBV14 and TRBJ2-7; no firm D call. This CDR3 region has 14 residues. Germline CDR1 SGHDN, CDR2 FVKESK. Trimming removed 4 bases from V and 2 bases from J, with 12 bases in between. The CDR3 region has the DNA TGTGCCAGCAGCCCAAGACTCCAAACCTACGAGCAGTACTTC. It translates to CASSPRLQTYEQYF.

The chain recombines TRBV9 with TRBJ1-6; D ambiguous. CDR1 and CDR2 (germline): SGDLS, YYNGEE. The length of the CDR3 is 14 residues. Trimming removed 4 bases at V and 7 bases at J, with 12 bases between. Here the CDR3 reads CASSLISENSPLHF. CDR3 coding DNA: TGTGCCAGCAGCCTTATCTCTGAGAATTCACCCCTCCACTTT.

The rearrangement uses TRBV2 and TRBJ2-7; D possibly corresponds to TRBD1 (7 bases). The germline V and J ends were trimmed by 8 bases and 6 bases, with 17 bases remaining between them. Germline CDR1 SNHLY, CDR2 FYNNEI. CDR3 length equals 13 residues. The CDR3 protein is CASGGQGGFEQYF. The CDR3, as DNA: TGTGCCAGCGGGGGCCAGGGGGGCTTCGAGCAGTACTTC.

In the case of this clone: A read error may produce the germline difference seen at one junction end. The V call is TRBV7-7, the J call TRBJ2-3; a weak D match, TRBD2 (6 bases). The CDR3 consists of 14 residues. CDR1 SSHAT and CDR2 FNYEAQ come from the germline V gene (reference sequence). The CDR3 here is CASSPAGSTDTQYF. CDR3 nucleotide sequence: TGTGCTAGCAGCCCAGCGGGTAGCACAGATACGCAGTATTTT.

By sample share, this clone is medium-sized. The rearrangement joins TRBV6-5 to TRBJ2-7; D may be TRBD1 (5 bases). This CDR3 has 15 amino acids. Trimming cost V 4 bases and J 0 bases, with 13 bases left between them. The germline V gene has CDR1 MNHEY and CDR2 SVGAGI. The CDR3 is CASSWGRTPSYEQYF. CDR3 in DNA: TGTGCCAGCAGTTGGGGCAGAACGCCCTCCTACGAGCAGTACTTC.

This chain links TRBV2 with TRBJ1-2, with 7 bases that match TRBD1. Germline values: CDR1 SNHLY, CDR2 FYNNEI. This CDR3 has 15 residues. The V gene end was trimmed by 2 bases and the J gene end by 2 bases; junction bases not matched to a gene: 5. The CDR3 is CASSERGDRNYGYTF. The CDR3 DNA is TGTGCCAGCAGTGAAAGAGGGGACAGAAACTATGGCTACACCTTC. Full variable domain (missing parts from reference TRBV2 and TRBJ1-2): EPEVTQTPSHQVTQMGQEVILRCVPISNHLYFYWYRQILGQKVEFLVSFYNNEISEKSEIFDDQFSVERPDGSNFTLKIRSTKLEDSAMYFCASSERGDRNYGYTFGSGTRLTVV.

The J gene is TRBJ1-5, the V gene TRBV18, with 9 bases fitting TRBD1. Looked up from germline, CDR1 is KGHSH and CDR2 is LQKENI. The CDR3 consists of 14 residues. The junction had 2 bases not matched to a gene; V was cut back by 4 bases and J by 4 bases. CDR3: CASSLGQGNQPQHF. The CDR3 DNA follows: TGTGCCAGCTCACTCGGACAGGGGAATCAGCCCCAGCATTTT.

This clone was observed a handful of times. The chain links TRBV27 to TRBJ1-6; no reliable D call. The CDR3 has 15 residues. CDR1 MNHEY and CDR2 SMNVEV come from the germline V gene (reference sequence). Trimming took off 0 bases at V and 8 bases at J, with 11 bases between the two ends. The CDR3: CASSLSPGVDSPLHF. CDR3 in DNA: TGTGCCAGCAGTTTATCCCCCGGTGTTGATTCACCCCTCCACTTT.

The chain recombines TRBV10-3 with TRBJ2-2; 7 bases are a match to TRBD2. With V trimmed by 4 bases and J by 2 bases, 10 bases remained unmatched. Germline V CDR1 and CDR2: ENHRY, SYGVKD. The CDR3 covers 17 residues. In nucleotides, the CDR3 is TGTGCCATCAGTGGGGGAGTGGGACTAACTAACACCGGGGAGCTGTTTTTT. This encodes CAISGGVGLTNTGELFF.